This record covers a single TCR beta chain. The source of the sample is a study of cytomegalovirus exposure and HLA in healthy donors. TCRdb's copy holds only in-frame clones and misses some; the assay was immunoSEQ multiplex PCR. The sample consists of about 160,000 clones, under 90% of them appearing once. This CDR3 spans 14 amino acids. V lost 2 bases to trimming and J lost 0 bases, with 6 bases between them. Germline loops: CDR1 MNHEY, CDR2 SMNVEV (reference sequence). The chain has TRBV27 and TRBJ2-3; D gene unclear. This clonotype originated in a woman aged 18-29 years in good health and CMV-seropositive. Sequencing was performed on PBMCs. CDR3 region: CASSLLSSTDTQYF. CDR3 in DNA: TGTGCCAGCAGTTTACTATCGAGCACAGATACGCAGTATTTT.